This entry lists 8 T cell receptor beta chains sequenced from one sample in a study of shared clonotypes between healthy human individuals. Produced via immunoSEQ multiplex PCR; TCRdb's table is partial and in-frame only. The sample includes around 700,000 clones, just over 90% of them seen just once. Naive CD8 populations comprised CD45RO-negative cells positively selected for CCR7, excluding terminally differentiated effector memory CD45RA+ cells. The material sequenced was naive CD8+ T cells sorted from blood. The receptor source for this set is a man aged 25 to 40 in good health.

The chain links TRBV27 to TRBJ2-7; 12 positions match TRBD2. Trimming at V came to 6 bases and at J to 4 bases, leaving 7 bases not matched to a gene. This CDR3 has 15 residues. Per germline, CDR1 MNHEY and CDR2 SMNVEV (reference sequence). The CDR3 bases are TGTGCCAGCAGCATCCGACTAGCGGGAGTTTACGAGCAGTACTTC. Translation: CASSIRLAGVYEQYF.

This chain uses TRBV7-8 with TRBJ2-3; D call uncertain. Trimming pared 3 bases from V and 4 bases from J, leaving 2 bases between. Germline CDR1 SGHVS, CDR2 FQNEAQ. This CDR3 region has 11 residues. The CDR3, as DNA: TGTGCCAGCAGCTTTTCAGATACGCAGTATTTT. Amino acid sequence: CASSFSDTQYF.

Worth noting for this clone: Other DNA sequences in the same sample also yield this CDR3. The V gene is TRBV28, the J gene TRBJ2-7; D unclear. There are 13 residues in the CDR3. Trimming took off 3 bases at V and 1 base at J, with 7 bases between the two ends. In germline, CDR1 is MDHEN, CDR2 SYDVKM. The CDR3 region is CASSFADSYEQYF. CDR3 nucleotides: TGTGCCAGCAGTTTTGCAGATTCCTACGAGCAGTACTTC. The full variable domain, in which reference TRBV28 and TRBJ2-7 provide the parts outside the CDR3, is DVKVTQSSRYLVKRTGEKVFLECVQDMDHENMFWYRQDPGLGLRLIYFSYDVKMKEKGDIPEGYSVSREKKERFSLILESASTNQTSMYLCASSFADSYEQYFGPGTRLTVT.

V usage is TRBV9 and J usage is TRBJ2-7; 9 bases fit TRBD2. The germline V gene encodes CDR1 SGDLS and CDR2 YYNGEE. The trim removed 0 bases at V and 6 bases at J, leaving 7 bases unmatched. The CDR3 is 15 amino acids. The CDR3, as DNA: TGTGCCAGCAGCGTAGGGACGGGACTAGCTGGCGAGCAGTACTTC. Its translation: CASSVGTGLAGEQYF. Full variable domain (rest looked up from reference TRBV9 and TRBJ2-7): DSGVTQTPKHLITATGQRVTLRCSPRSGDLSVYWYQQSLDQGLQFLIQYYNGEERAKGNILERFSAQQFPDLHSELNLSSLELGDSALYFCASSVGTGLAGEQYFGPGTRLTVT.

The J gene is TRBJ1-5, the V gene TRBV27; unclear D gene. The CDR3 totals 13 residues. Trimming removed 1 base from V and 3 bases from J, with 4 bases in between. From germline, CDR1 is MNHEY and CDR2 SMNVEV (reference sequence). CDR3 loop: CASSLYANQPQHF. CDR3 sequence (DNA): TGTGCCAGCAGTTTATATGCCAATCAGCCCCAGCATTTT.

The chain recombines TRBV25-1 with TRBJ2-7; 10 bases align to TRBD2. Trimming cost V 7 bases and J 6 bases; bases outside gene matches: 21. This CDR3 spans 18 amino acids. The germline CDR1 and CDR2 sequences are MGHDK and SYGVNS. As DNA, the CDR3 is TGTGCCAGCATACCTTCTAGCGGGAGTTCCCCTGGTGTCAGCGAGCAGTACTTC. Its protein product is CASIPSSGSSPGVSEQYF.

This clone was seen a single time. This chain joins TRBV5-1 and TRBJ2-7; 9 bases fit TRBD1. The length of the CDR3 is 15 residues. The J segment lost 0 bases and the V segment lost 3 bases, leaving 4 bases of the junction unmatched. Germline V gene lookup returns CDR1 SGHRS and CDR2 YFSETQ. CDR3 bases: TGCGCCAGCAGCTACCACAGGGGGCCCTCCTACGAGCAGTACTTC. It is translated as CASSYHRGPSYEQYF.

The genes are TRBV7-8 and TRBJ1-2; D is unclear. Deletions cut 5 bases from V and 7 bases from J, with 11 bases between. CDR3 length equals 12 residues. The V gene's germline CDR1 is SGHVS and CDR2 FQNEAQ. The CDR3 DNA follows: TGTGCCAGCAGCCCTAACTTTTTTGGCTACACCTTC. This gives the protein CASSPNFFGYTF.